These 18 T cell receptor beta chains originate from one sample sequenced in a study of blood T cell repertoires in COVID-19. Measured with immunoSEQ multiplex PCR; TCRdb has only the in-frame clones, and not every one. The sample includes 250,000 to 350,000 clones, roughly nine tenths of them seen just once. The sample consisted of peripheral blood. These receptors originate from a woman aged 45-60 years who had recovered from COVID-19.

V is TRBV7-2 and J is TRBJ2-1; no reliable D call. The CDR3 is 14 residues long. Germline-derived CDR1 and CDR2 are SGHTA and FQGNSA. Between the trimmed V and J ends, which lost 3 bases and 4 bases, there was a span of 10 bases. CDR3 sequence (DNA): TGTGCCAGCAGCTTCGTGGCGGCATACAATGAGCAGTTCTTC. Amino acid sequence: CASSFVAAYNEQFF.

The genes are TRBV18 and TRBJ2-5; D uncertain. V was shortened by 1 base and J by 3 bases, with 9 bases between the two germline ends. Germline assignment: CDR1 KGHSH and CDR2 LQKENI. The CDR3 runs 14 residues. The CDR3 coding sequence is TGTGCCAGCTCACCACGGTTGAGCGAAGAGACCCAGTACTTC. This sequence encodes CASSPRLSEETQYF. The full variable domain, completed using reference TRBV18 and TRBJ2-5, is NAGVMQNPRHLVRRRGQEARLRCSPMKGHSHVYWYRQLPEEGLKFMVYLQKENIIDESGMPKERFSAEFPKEGPSILRIQQVVRGDSAAYFCASSPRLSEETQYFGPGTRLLVL.

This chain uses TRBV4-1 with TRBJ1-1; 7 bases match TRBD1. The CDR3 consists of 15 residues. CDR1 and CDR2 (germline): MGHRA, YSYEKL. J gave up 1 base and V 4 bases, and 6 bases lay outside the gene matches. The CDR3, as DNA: TGCGCCAGCAGCCTTCTACGGACAGGGAACACTGAAGCTTTCTTT. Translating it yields CASSLLRTGNTEAFF.

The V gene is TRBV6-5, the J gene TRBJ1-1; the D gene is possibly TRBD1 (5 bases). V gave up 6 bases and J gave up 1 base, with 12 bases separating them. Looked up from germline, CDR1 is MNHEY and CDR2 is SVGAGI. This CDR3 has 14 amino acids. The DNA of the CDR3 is TGTGCCAGCAGAATTCCGGGGGAGAACACTGAAGCTTTCTTT. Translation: CASRIPGENTEAFF.

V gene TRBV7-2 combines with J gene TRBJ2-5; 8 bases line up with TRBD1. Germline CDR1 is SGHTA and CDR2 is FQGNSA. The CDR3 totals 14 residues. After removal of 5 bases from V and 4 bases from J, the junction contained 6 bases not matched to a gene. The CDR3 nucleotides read TGTGCCAGCAGCAGAGGACAGGGAGGAGAGACCCAGTACTTC. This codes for CASSRGQGGETQYF.

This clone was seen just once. CDR3 bases: TGCGCCAGCAGCCAGGACCCGGGGGGGCCAAATCAGCCCCAGCATTTT. Translated, it gives CASSQDPGGPNQPQHF. J is TRBJ1-5 and V is TRBV4-1, with D possibly matching TRBD1 (6 bases). This CDR3 has 16 residues. Per the germline V gene, CDR1 is MGHRA and CDR2 is YSYEKL. Trimming removed 3 bases at V and 4 bases at J, with 16 bases between.

CDR3 sequence (DNA): TGTGCCAGCAGGGCCCCTAGCGGTAATACCTACAATGAGCAGTTCTTC. Its translation is CASRAPSGNTYNEQFF. The rearrangement links TRBV2 to TRBJ2-1; TRBD2 matches 7 bases. V gave up 6 bases and J gave up 2 bases; unmatched junction bases: 10. The CDR3 sequence is 16 residues long. Germline V gene data show CDR1 as SNHLY and CDR2 as FYNNEI.

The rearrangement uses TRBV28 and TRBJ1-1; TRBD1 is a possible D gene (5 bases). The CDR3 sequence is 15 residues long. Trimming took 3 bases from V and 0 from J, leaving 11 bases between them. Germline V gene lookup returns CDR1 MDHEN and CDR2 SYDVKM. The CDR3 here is CASSLTVPMNTEAFF. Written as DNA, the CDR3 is TGTGCCAGCAGTTTGACAGTTCCTATGAACACTGAAGCTTTCTTT.

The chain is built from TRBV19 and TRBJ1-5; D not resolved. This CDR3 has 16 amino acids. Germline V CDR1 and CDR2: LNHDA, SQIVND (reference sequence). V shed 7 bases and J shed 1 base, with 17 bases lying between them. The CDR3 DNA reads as TGTGCCAGTAAGCCCCGGAGTGGCGGGAGCAATCAGCCCCAGCATTTT. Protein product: CASKPRSGGSNQPQHF.

The CDR3 DNA is TGTGCCAGCAGCTTTGAACAGGGTACAAGAAAGACCCAGTACTTC. Its translation is CASSFEQGTRKTQYF. The chain joins TRBV7-2 to TRBJ2-5; D possibly corresponds to TRBD1 (6 bases). The CDR3 is 15 residues long. V shed 3 bases and J shed 6 bases, with 17 bases lying between them. Germline lookup yields CDR1 SGHTA and CDR2 FQGNSA.

CDR3 region: CASSGHGAYEQYF. The CDR3 DNA sequence: TGTGCCAGCTCGGGACATGGGGCCTACGAGCAGTACTTC. V gene TRBV12-3 or TRBV12-4 combines with J gene TRBJ2-7; a possible D gene is TRBD1 (6 bases). This CDR3 is built from 13 residues. V lost 8 bases to trimming and J lost 2 bases, with 13 bases between them.

CDR3 nucleotides: TGTGCCAGCAGTGGACAGGGGCCGTACTACGAGCAGTACTTC. As protein: CASSGQGPYYEQYF. This chain connects TRBV28 to TRBJ2-7; 9 bases are shared with TRBD1. After removal of 5 bases from V and 3 bases from J, the junction contained 5 bases not matched to a gene. Germline V gives CDR1 MDHEN, CDR2 SYDVKM. This CDR3 comprises 14 residues.

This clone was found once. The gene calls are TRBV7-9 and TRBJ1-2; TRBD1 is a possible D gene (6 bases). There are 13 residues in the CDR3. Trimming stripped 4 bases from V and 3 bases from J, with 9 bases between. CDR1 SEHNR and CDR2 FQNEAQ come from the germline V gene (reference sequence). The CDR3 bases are TGTGCCAGCAGCTGGGACATATACTATGGCTACACCTTC. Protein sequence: CASSWDIYYGYTF.

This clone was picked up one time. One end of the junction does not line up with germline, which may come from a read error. This chain's CDR3 is CASSMGPGQLYSRF. The CDR3 nucleotides are TGTGCCAGCAGCATGGGGCCGGGACAGCTGTATTCCCGCTTC. V gene TRBV5-4 combines with J gene TRBJ1-2; 7 bases are shared with TRBD1. The CDR3 contains 14 residues. Germline values: CDR1 SGHNT, CDR2 YYREEE (reference sequence).

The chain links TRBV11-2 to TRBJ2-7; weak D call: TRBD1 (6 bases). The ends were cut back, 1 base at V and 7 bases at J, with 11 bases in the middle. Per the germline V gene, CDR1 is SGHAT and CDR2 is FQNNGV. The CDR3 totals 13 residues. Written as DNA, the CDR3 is TGTGCCAGCAGCTTAGGAACAGGGTATGAGCAGTACTTC. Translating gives CASSLGTGYEQYF.

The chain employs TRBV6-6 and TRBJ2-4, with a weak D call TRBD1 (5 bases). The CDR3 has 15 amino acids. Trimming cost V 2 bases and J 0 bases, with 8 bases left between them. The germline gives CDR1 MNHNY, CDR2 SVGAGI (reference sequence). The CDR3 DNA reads TGTGCCAGCAGTTACGGGGCTATAGCCAAAAACATTCAGTACTTC. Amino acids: CASSYGAIAKNIQYF.

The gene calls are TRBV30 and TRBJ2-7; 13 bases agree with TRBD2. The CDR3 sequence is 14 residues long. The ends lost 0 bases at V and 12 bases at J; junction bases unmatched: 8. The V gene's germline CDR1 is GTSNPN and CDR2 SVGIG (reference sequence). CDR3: CAWSVGLAGESRYF. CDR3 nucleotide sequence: TGTGCCTGGAGTGTTGGACTAGCGGGGGAGAGTCGGTACTTC.

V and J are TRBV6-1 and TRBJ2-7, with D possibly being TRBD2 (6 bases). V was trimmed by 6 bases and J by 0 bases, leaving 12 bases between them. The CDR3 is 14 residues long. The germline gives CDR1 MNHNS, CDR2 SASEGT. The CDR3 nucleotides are TGTGCCAGCAGCCGCGGGGCGAACTCCTACGAGCAGTACTTC. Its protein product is CASSRGANSYEQYF.